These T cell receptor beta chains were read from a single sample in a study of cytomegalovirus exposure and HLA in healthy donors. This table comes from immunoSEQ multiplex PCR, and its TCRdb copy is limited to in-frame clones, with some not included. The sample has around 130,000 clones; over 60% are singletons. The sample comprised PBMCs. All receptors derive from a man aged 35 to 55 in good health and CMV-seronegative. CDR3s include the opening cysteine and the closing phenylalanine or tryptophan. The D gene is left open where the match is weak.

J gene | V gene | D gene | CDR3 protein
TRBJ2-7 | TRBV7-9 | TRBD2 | CASSSHASGKDEQYF
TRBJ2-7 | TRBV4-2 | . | CASSQVLGTTEQYF
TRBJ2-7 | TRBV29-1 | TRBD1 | CSVEVRQGADEQYF
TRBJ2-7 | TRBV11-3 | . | CASSPSTDSYEQYF
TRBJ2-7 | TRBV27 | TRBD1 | CASSSWTGNYEQYF
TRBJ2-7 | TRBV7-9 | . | CASSLAGVGSYEQYF
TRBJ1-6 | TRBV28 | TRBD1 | CASSAQTTRQGVRSPLHF
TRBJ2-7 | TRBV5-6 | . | CASSVRRGGGYEQYF
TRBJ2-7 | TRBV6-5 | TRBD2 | CASSYLREGRSEQYF
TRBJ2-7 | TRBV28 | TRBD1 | CASSRTGAYEQYF
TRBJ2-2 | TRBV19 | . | CASTQGNTGELFF
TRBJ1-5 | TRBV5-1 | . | CASSLALGSHF
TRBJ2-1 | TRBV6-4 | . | CASSTGTYPYNEQFF
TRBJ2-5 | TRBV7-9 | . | CASSLAEGVAQYF
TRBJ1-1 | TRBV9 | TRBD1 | CASSTGQGAAKAFF
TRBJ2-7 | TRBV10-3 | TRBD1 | CAIRDRSIGYEQYF